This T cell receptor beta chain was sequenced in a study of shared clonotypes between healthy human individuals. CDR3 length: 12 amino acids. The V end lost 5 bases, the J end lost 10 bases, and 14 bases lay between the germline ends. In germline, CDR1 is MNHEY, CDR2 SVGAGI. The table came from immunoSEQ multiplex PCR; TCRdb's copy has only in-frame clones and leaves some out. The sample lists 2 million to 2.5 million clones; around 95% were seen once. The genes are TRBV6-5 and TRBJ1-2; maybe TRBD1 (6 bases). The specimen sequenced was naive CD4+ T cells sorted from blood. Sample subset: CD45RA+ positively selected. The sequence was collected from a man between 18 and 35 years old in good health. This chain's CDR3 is CASSRDIVSYTF. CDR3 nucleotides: TGTGCCAGCAGTCGGGACATAGTATCCTACACCTTC.